This T cell receptor beta chain was captured by sequencing in a study of blood T cell repertoires in COVID-19. Measured with immunoSEQ multiplex PCR; TCRdb has only the in-frame clones, and not every one. The sample holds 110,000 to 150,000 clones; approximately 85% are singletons and the top ten take just under 3%. Material for sequencing was peripheral blood. This TCR derives from a man aged 50 to 60 with acute or convalescent COVID-19.

As DNA, the CDR3 is TGTGCCAGTAGTGGTAAATGGCGAGGAATGAACACTGAAGCTTTCTTT. It translates to CASSGKWRGMNTEAFF. The chain recombines TRBV19 with TRBJ1-1; D not certain. Germline V gives CDR1 LNHDA, CDR2 SQIVND (reference sequence). The CDR3 is 16 residues long. V gave up 5 bases and J gave up 0 bases, with 16 bases separating them. Using reference TRBV19 and TRBJ1-1 for the parts outside the CDR3, the full variable domain is DGGITQSPKYLFRKEGQNVTLSCEQNLNHDAMYWYRQDPGQGLRLIYYSQIVNDFQKGDIAEGYSVSREKKESFPLTVTSAQKNPTAFYLCASSGKWRGMNTEAFFGQGTRLTVV.